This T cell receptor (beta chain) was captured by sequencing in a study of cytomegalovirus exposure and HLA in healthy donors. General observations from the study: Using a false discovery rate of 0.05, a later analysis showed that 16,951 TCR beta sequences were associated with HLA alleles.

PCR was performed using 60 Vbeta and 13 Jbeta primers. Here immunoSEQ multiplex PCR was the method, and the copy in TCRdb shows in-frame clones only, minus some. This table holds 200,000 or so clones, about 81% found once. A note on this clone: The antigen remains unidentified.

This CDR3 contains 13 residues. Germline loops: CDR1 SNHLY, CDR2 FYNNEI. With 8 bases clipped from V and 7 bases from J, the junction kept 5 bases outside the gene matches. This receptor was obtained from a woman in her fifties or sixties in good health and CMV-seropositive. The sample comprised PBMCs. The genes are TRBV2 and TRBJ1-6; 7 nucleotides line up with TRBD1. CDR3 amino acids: CASLQGLNSPLHF. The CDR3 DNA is TGTGCCAGCCTACAGGGGCTCAATTCACCCCTCCACTTT.